These 24 T cell receptor beta chains came from one sample sequenced in a study of blood T cell repertoires in COVID-19. Assay: immunoSEQ multiplex PCR; the TCRdb copy retains only in-frame clones and omits some. Seen here are about 48,000 clones, 70% to 90% observed once, and the top ten hold 2.6%. The specimen was peripheral blood. These receptors came from a woman of 80 years or more with COVID-19, enrolled during active disease.

The chain combines TRBV2 with TRBJ1-4; a weak D match, TRBD1 (5 bases). The CDR3 loop spans 15 amino acids. Between the trimmed V and J ends, which lost 7 bases and 2 bases, there was a span of 14 bases. CDR1 SNHLY and CDR2 FYNNEI come from the germline V gene. CDR3 residues: CASMGGEGTNEKLFF. CDR3 bases: TGTGCCAGCATGGGGGGAGAAGGGACTAATGAAAAACTGTTTTTT. Full variable domain (remainder filled in from reference TRBV2 and TRBJ1-4): EPEVTQTPSHQVTQMGQEVILRCVPISNHLYFYWYRQILGQKVEFLVSFYNNEISEKSEIFDDQFSVERPDGSNFTLKIRSTKLEDSAMYFCASMGGEGTNEKLFFGSGTQLSVL.

The chain recombines TRBV3-1 (or the pseudogene TRBV3-2) with TRBJ2-1, with a weak D call TRBD2 (6 bases). This CDR3 has 12 amino acids. CDR1 and CDR2 (germline): LGHDT, YNNKEL (reference sequence). Trimming shortened V by 2 bases and J by 10 bases, and 9 bases separated the two germline ends. CDR3: CASSQSTSEQFF. CDR3 DNA: TGTGCCAGCAGCCAATCAACTAGCGAGCAGTTCTTC.

The rearrangement links TRBV7-2 to TRBJ1-3; perhaps TRBD1 as D (5 bases). V gave up 2 bases and J gave up 2 bases, with 7 bases separating them. This CDR3 is 14 amino acids long. From germline, CDR1 is SGHTA and CDR2 FQGNSA. CDR3 sequence reads: CASSLRGAGNTIYF. The DNA for the CDR3 is TGTGCCAGCAGCTTACGGGGGGCTGGAAACACCATATATTTT.

This clone appeared a few times. The chain combines TRBV28 with TRBJ1-2, with D possibly being TRBD1 (5 bases). Per the germline V gene, CDR1 is MDHEN and CDR2 is SYDVKM. The CDR3 runs to 13 residues. V dropped 8 bases and J dropped 7 bases, with 17 bases sitting between them. This CDR3 reads CASGGIGAGGYTF. CDR3 bases: TGTGCCAGCGGCGGAATTGGGGCCGGTGGCTACACCTTC.

The CDR3 here is CASSRPGLNTDTQYF. DNA for the CDR3: TGTGCCAGCAGCCGCCCCGGACTGAACACAGATACGCAGTATTTT. The V call is TRBV3-1 (or the pseudogene TRBV3-2), the J call TRBJ2-3; a weak D match, TRBD2 (5 bases). The germline V gene encodes CDR1 LGHDT and CDR2 YNNKEL (reference sequence). V dropped 4 bases and J dropped 2 bases, with 13 bases sitting between them. The CDR3 runs 15 residues.

This clone showed up just once. The chain links TRBV28 to TRBJ2-6, with 9 bases fitting TRBD1. After removal of 5 bases from V and 1 base from J, the junction contained 9 bases not matched to a gene. The CDR3 covers 18 residues. Germline values: CDR1 MDHEN, CDR2 SYDVKM. The CDR3 protein is CASSHQGQGTSGANVLTF. CDR3 nucleotide sequence: TGTGCCAGCAGTCACCAGGGACAGGGCACTTCTGGGGCCAACGTCCTGACTTTC.

This rearrangement joins TRBV10-3 to TRBJ2-1; 14 bases line up with TRBD2. The germline V gene encodes CDR1 ENHRY and CDR2 SYGVKD. The CDR3 spans 16 residues. V dropped 6 bases and J dropped 8; count of bases not matched to a gene: 9. CDR3: CAISERTSGRIHEQFF. The CDR3 DNA follows: TGTGCCATCAGCGAAAGGACTAGCGGGAGGATCCATGAGCAGTTCTTC.

This clone was detected only a few times. The rearrangement uses TRBV19 and TRBJ2-2, with 11 positions matching TRBD2. The ends lost 3 bases at V and 6 bases at J; junction bases unmatched: 3. The germline CDR1 and CDR2 sequences are LNHDA and SQIVND (reference sequence). This CDR3 is built from 15 residues. CDR3 in DNA: TGTGCCAGTAGTATTAATAGCGGGGGGGCCGGGGAGCTGTTTTTT. Amino acid sequence: CASSINSGGAGELFF.

This chain joins TRBV27 and TRBJ1-2; TRBD1 matches at 8 bases. The junction had 13 bases not matched to a gene; V was cut back by 5 bases and J by 8 bases. The germline gives CDR1 MNHEY, CDR2 SMNVEV (reference sequence). The CDR3 loop spans 15 amino acids. As DNA, the CDR3 is TGTGCCAGCAGTCCCCAAGGACAGGGAATATGGGGCTACACCTTC. Translating gives CASSPQGQGIWGYTF.

CDR3 nucleotides: TGTGCCAGCAGCGTCGGGACAGGGGTAAACTATGGCTACACCTTC. It specifies CASSVGTGVNYGYTF. The rearrangement joins TRBV28 to TRBJ1-2; 10 positions agree with TRBD1. Germline values: CDR1 MDHEN, CDR2 SYDVKM. The CDR3 length is 15 residues. V gave up 6 bases and J gave up 2 bases; unmatched junction bases: 6.

The chain recombines TRBV5-4 with TRBJ1-2; D gene ambiguous. This CDR3 contains 14 residues. Between the trimmed V and J ends, which lost 4 bases and 1 base, there was a span of 11 bases. Germline V gene sequence: CDR1 SGHNT, CDR2 YYREEE (reference sequence). The CDR3 bases are TGTGCCAGCAGCACGCCGGTGTATAACTATGGCTACACCTTC. This codes for CASSTPVYNYGYTF.

This clone was detected a few times. The chain combines TRBV7-9 with TRBJ1-2; no reliable D call. There are 17 residues in the CDR3. The V gene's germline CDR1 is SEHNR and CDR2 FQNEAQ (reference sequence). Between the trimmed V and J ends, which lost 2 bases and 6 bases, there was a span of 22 bases. CDR3 nucleotide sequence: TGTGCCAGCAGCTTATCAGGAATGCCCCGGGCCGGGAATGGCTACACCTTC. It translates to CASSLSGMPRAGNGYTF.

The chain joins TRBV9 to TRBJ2-3, with D possibly matching TRBD2 (5 bases). CDR3 length equals 14 residues. Germline CDR1 is SGDLS and CDR2 is YYNGEE. V was pared by 3 bases and J by 4 bases, with 12 bases between. The chain's CDR3 is CASSATRAADTQYF. CDR3 nucleotide sequence: TGTGCCAGCAGCGCGACCAGAGCGGCAGATACGCAGTATTTT.

The chain has TRBV5-6 and TRBJ1-2; perhaps TRBD1 as D (5 bases). Germline V lookup: CDR1 SGHDT, CDR2 YYEEEE. The ends were cut back, 1 base at V and 10 bases at J, with 14 bases in the middle. The CDR3 has 13 amino acids. The CDR3 protein is CASSLKQAIPYTF. CDR3 in DNA: TGTGCCAGCAGCTTGAAACAGGCAATCCCCTACACCTTC.

The chain is built from TRBV2 and TRBJ2-7; 9 nucleotides match TRBD2. This CDR3 is 14 amino acids long. Germline assignment: CDR1 SNHLY and CDR2 FYNNEI. After removal of 6 bases from V and 0 bases from J, the junction contained 3 bases not matched to a gene. The CDR3, as DNA: TGTGCCAGCAGAGAGACTAGCGGCTCCTACGAGCAGTACTTC. It yields the protein CASRETSGSYEQYF.

The rearrangement links TRBV19 to TRBJ2-1; 10 bases agree with TRBD2. V was pared by 6 bases and J by 2 bases, with 4 bases of the junction left unmatched. Germline CDR1 LNHDA, CDR2 SQIVND (reference sequence). This CDR3 has 15 residues. The CDR3 DNA is TGTGCCAGTAGGAGTAGCGGGGGGACCTACAATGAGCAGTTCTTC. This codes for CASRSSGGTYNEQFF.

The CDR3 nucleotides are TGTGCCAGTAGTATCTTCAGGGGCTATTCGGCAAACTATGGCTACACCTTC. The encoded protein is CASSIFRGYSANYGYTF. The chain links TRBV19 to TRBJ1-2; D perhaps matches TRBD1 (6 bases). V shed 3 bases and J shed 2 bases, with 19 bases lying between them. Per germline, CDR1 LNHDA and CDR2 SQIVND (reference sequence). This CDR3 region has 17 residues.

CDR3 region: CASSANEGNTIYF. CDR3 DNA sequence: TGTGCCAGCAGCGCCAATGAGGGAAACACCATATATTTT. The rearrangement links TRBV9 to TRBJ1-3; D call uncertain. There are 13 residues in the CDR3. CDR1 is SGDLS and CDR2 is YYNGEE in the germline V gene. V gave up 3 bases and J gave up 4 bases, with 8 bases separating them.

This chain connects TRBV2 to TRBJ1-3; tentatively, D is TRBD1 (5 bases). Germline values: CDR1 SNHLY, CDR2 FYNNEI. V lost 4 bases to trimming and J lost 2 bases, with 12 bases between them. This CDR3 spans 15 amino acids. CDR3 sequence (DNA): TGTGCCAGCAGTGGGGGGAGGGTCGCTGGAAACACCATATATTTT. Translating gives CASSGGRVAGNTIYF.

The chain is built from TRBV6-6 and TRBJ1-6; D not certain. The CDR3 is made up of 12 amino acids. Deletions cut 5 bases from V and 7 bases from J, with 6 bases between. The germline gives CDR1 MNHNY, CDR2 SVGAGI (reference sequence). The CDR3 loop reads CASSPSNSPLHF. CDR3 sequence (DNA): TGTGCCAGCAGTCCGTCCAATTCACCCCTCCACTTT.

V usage is TRBV5-5 and J usage is TRBJ2-1; 7 bases agree with TRBD2. Germline values: CDR1 SGHKS, CDR2 YYEKEE (reference sequence). The CDR3 extends over 12 amino acids. V dropped 4 bases and J dropped 7; count of bases not matched to a gene: 2. The CDR3 region is CASSISGNEQFF. DNA for the CDR3: TGTGCCAGCAGCATTAGCGGGAATGAGCAGTTCTTC.

V gene TRBV3-1 (or the pseudogene TRBV3-2) combines with J gene TRBJ2-1; no clear D gene. The V end was cut by 0 bases, the J end by 0 bases, with 9 bases between. The V gene's germline CDR1 is LGHDT and CDR2 YNNKEL (reference sequence). This CDR3 comprises 16 residues. In DNA form, the CDR3 reads TGTGCCAGCAGCCAAGAACCACGGAGCTCCTACAATGAGCAGTTCTTC. Protein sequence: CASSQEPRSSYNEQFF.

In DNA form, the CDR3 reads TGTGCCAGTAGTGACAGGCTGAACACTGAAGCTTTCTTT. This encodes CASSDRLNTEAFF. The chain carries TRBV19 and TRBJ1-1; possibly TRBD1 for D (6 bases). Germline V gives CDR1 LNHDA, CDR2 SQIVND (reference sequence). The length of the CDR3 is 13 residues. The V and J ends lost 5 bases and 0 bases respectively, with 7 bases between them.

V is TRBV19 and J is TRBJ1-1; 10 nucleotides agree with TRBD1. V was pared by 6 bases and J by 6 bases, with 1 base of the junction left unmatched. Germline-derived CDR1 and CDR2 are LNHDA and SQIVND (reference sequence). The CDR3 length is 12 residues. The CDR3: CASSGQGAEAFF. CDR3 coding DNA: TGTGCCAGTAGCGGACAGGGGGCTGAAGCTTTCTTT. Together with reference TRBV19 and TRBJ1-1, the CDR3 gives the full variable domain: DGGITQSPKYLFRKEGQNVTLSCEQNLNHDAMYWYRQDPGQGLRLIYYSQIVNDFQKGDIAEGYSVSREKKESFPLTVTSAQKNPTAFYLCASSGQGAEAFFGQGTRLTVV.